This T cell receptor (beta chain) was recorded in a study of circulating CD8 cells and anti-PD-1 response in melanoma. Each library started from 15 ng of total RNA using the QIAseq Immune Repertoire TCR panel. A single record per CDR3 protein comes from TCRdb applying MiXCR to the reads. In the table there are about 450 distinct CDR3 sequences, around 6.4% of which are singletons. By its share, this clonotype is medium-sized. Germline-derived CDR1 and CDR2 are SQVTM and ANQGSEA. The CDR3 runs to 11 residues. V dropped 7 bases and J dropped 9 bases, with 13 bases sitting between them. Sorting of live CD3+CD8+TCRalphabeta+ cells by PD-1 and/or TIGIT gave four subsets.

The V call is TRBV29-1, the J call TRBJ2-1; D tentatively reads TRBD1 or TRBD2 (5 bases each). The clonotype originates from a human donor with melanoma. Sequences were derived from CD8+ T cells from PBMCs, sampled at baseline or after one month of anti-PD-1 therapy (not recorded which). The CDR3 spells CSEVTGTEQFF. In DNA, the CDR3 is TGCAGCGAGGTAACCGGGACTGAGCAGTTCTTC.